This entry lists 27 T cell receptor beta chains sequenced from one sample in a study of blood T cell repertoires in COVID-19. Generated by immunoSEQ multiplex PCR, the TCRdb table keeps only in-frame clones and is missing some. Here the sample spans approximately 400,000 clones, about 89% being singletons. The sequencing sample was made of peripheral blood. The receptors were sampled from a man in his forties with acute or convalescent COVID-19.

The chain recombines TRBV7-8 with TRBJ2-5; 8 bases line up with TRBD2. The CDR3 spans 15 residues. CDR1 and CDR2 (germline): SGHVS, FQNEAQ. Unmatched junction bases numbered 5, after V lost 0 bases and J lost 5 bases. The CDR3 is CASSLARGGLETQYF. DNA for the CDR3: TGTGCCAGCAGCTTAGCCCGCGGGGGGCTCGAGACCCAGTACTTC.

The chain recombines TRBV6-1 with TRBJ1-2; no clear D gene. The germline V gene encodes CDR1 MNHNS and CDR2 SASEGT. The CDR3 sequence is 15 residues long. The ends were cut back, 3 bases at V and 2 bases at J, with 13 bases in the middle. The CDR3 nucleotides are TGTGCCAGCAGTGAGGACCGGGGATGGAACTATGGCTACACCTTC. Its protein product is CASSEDRGWNYGYTF.

V gene TRBV11-2 combines with J gene TRBJ2-3, with TRBD2 matching 13 bases. The CDR3 loop spans 18 amino acids. Germline values: CDR1 SGHAT, CDR2 FQNNGV. After removal of 5 bases from V and 1 base from J, the junction contained 9 bases not matched to a gene. CDR3: CASSPGRLAGGGTDTQYF. Here the CDR3 DNA reads TGTGCCAGCAGCCCAGGGCGACTAGCGGGAGGCGGCACAGATACGCAGTATTTT.

This chain uses TRBV2 with TRBJ1-5; possibly TRBD1 for D (5 bases). This CDR3 has 13 residues. Germline assignment: CDR1 SNHLY and CDR2 FYNNEI. The V gene lost 6 bases and the J gene lost 3 bases, with 9 bases spanning the gap. The CDR3 bases are TGTGCCAGCAGGCCAGGGAACAATCAGCCCCAGCATTTT. Translating it yields CASRPGNNQPQHF.

The chain links TRBV28 to TRBJ2-7; D perhaps matches TRBD2 (5 bases). This CDR3 region has 11 residues. Germline loops: CDR1 MDHEN, CDR2 SYDVKM. Trimming shortened V by 4 bases and J by 12 bases, and 13 bases separated the two germline ends. The CDR3 region is CASSSSLASYF. Here the CDR3 DNA reads TGTGCCAGCAGTTCGAGCCTAGCATCGTACTTC.

The V gene is TRBV6-2 or TRBV6-3, the J gene TRBJ2-5; 9 bases are shared with TRBD2. This CDR3 comprises 16 residues. Germline V lookup: CDR1 MNHEY, CDR2 SVGEGT. V shed 2 bases, J shed 5 bases, and the junction held 9 bases outside the gene matches. The CDR3, as DNA: TGTGCCAGCAGTTACGTCGGACTAGCGCGTGCGGAGACCCAGTACTTC. Translation gives CASSYVGLARAETQYF.

This chain links TRBV15 with TRBJ1-3; D is unresolved. CDR3 length: 15 residues. The V end lost 0 bases, the J end lost 3 bases, and 9 bases lay between the germline ends. Germline CDR1 is LNHNV and CDR2 is YYDKDF (reference sequence). In DNA form, the CDR3 reads TGTGCCACCAGCAGAGATTTACATAATGGAAACACCATATATTTT. Its translation: CATSRDLHNGNTIYF.

The chain joins TRBV7-9 to TRBJ2-5, with D possibly TRBD2 on 6 matching bases. Germline CDR1 SEHNR, CDR2 FQNEAQ (reference sequence). Trimming cost V 5 bases and J 2 bases, with 18 bases left between them. This CDR3 spans 16 amino acids. The CDR3 here is CASSRGTHAKQETQYF. The CDR3 DNA reads as TGTGCCAGCAGCCGCGGGACTCACGCCAAACAAGAGACCCAGTACTTC. Based on the CDR3 plus reference TRBV7-9 and TRBJ2-5, the full variable domain is DTGVSQNPRHKITKRGQNVTFRCDPISEHNRLYWYRQTLGQGPEFLTYFQNEAQLEKSRLLSDRFSAERPKGSFSTLEIQRTEQGDSAMYLCASSRGTHAKQETQYFGPGTRLLVL.

The chain carries TRBV19 and TRBJ2-1; TRBD1 matches at 8 bases. The ends lost 3 bases at V and 8 bases at J; junction bases unmatched: 9. The CDR3 sequence is 15 residues long. Germline V gene data show CDR1 as LNHDA and CDR2 as SQIVND (reference sequence). CDR3 residues: CASSIYQDRVDEQFF. The CDR3 DNA follows: TGTGCCAGTAGTATTTACCAGGACAGGGTTGATGAGCAGTTCTTC.

The J gene is TRBJ1-2, the V gene TRBV7-9, with TRBD1 as a possible D gene (5 bases). Between the trimmed V and J ends, which lost 5 bases and 3 bases, there was a span of 19 bases. Germline V gene data show CDR1 as SEHNR and CDR2 as FQNEAQ (reference sequence). The CDR3 runs 16 residues. The CDR3 bases are TGTGCCAGCAGCCCAACCACAGGTATCCCGGACTATGGCTACACCTTC. Translating it yields CASSPTTGIPDYGYTF.

This chain joins TRBV24-1 and TRBJ2-7; TRBD2 aligns across 9 bases. CDR1 and CDR2 (germline): KGHDR, SFDVKD. The CDR3 is 16 residues long. V shed 2 bases, J shed 4 bases, and the junction held 8 bases outside the gene matches. The CDR3 is CATSDSGAGGQYEQYF. In nucleotides, the CDR3 is TGTGCCACCAGTGATTCAGGGGCGGGGGGGCAGTACGAGCAGTACTTC.

The chain has TRBV6-5 and TRBJ2-5; D gene uncertain. V was shortened by 6 bases and J by 5 bases, with 10 bases between the two germline ends. This CDR3 is built from 12 residues. CDR1 and CDR2 (germline): MNHEY, SVGAGI. The chain's CDR3 is CASSSPGETQYF. CDR3 in DNA: TGTGCCAGCAGCTCACCCGGGGAGACCCAGTACTTC.

J is TRBJ1-5 and V is TRBV5-5; 7 positions match TRBD1. Germline loops: CDR1 SGHKS, CDR2 YYEKEE (reference sequence). With V trimmed by 0 bases and J by 6 bases, 6 bases remained unmatched. This CDR3 region has 15 residues. The CDR3 reads CASSLGQGRFQPQHF. The DNA of the CDR3 is TGTGCCAGCAGCTTGGGACAGGGAAGGTTTCAGCCCCAGCATTTT.

J is TRBJ1-1 and V is TRBV7-2; D possibly corresponds to TRBD1 (6 bases). V was clipped by 0 bases and J by 5 bases, with 7 bases between them. From germline, CDR1 is SGHTA and CDR2 FQGNSA. This CDR3 is built from 13 residues. The CDR3 coding sequence is TGTGCCAGCAGCTTAGCCAGGGGTACTGAAGCTTTCTTT. Translated, it gives CASSLARGTEAFF.

This clone was found once. This chain uses TRBV25-1 with TRBJ1-4, with TRBD1 as a possible D gene (6 bases). The ends were cut back, 6 bases at V and 7 bases at J, with 21 bases in the middle. Looked up from germline, CDR1 is MGHDK and CDR2 is SYGVNS. This CDR3 is built from 16 residues. As DNA, the CDR3 is TGTGCCAGCAGCGACACCCTAACAGGGTTAAGTGAAAAACTGTTTTTT. Translating gives CASSDTLTGLSEKLFF. Supplemented by reference TRBV25-1 and TRBJ1-4, the full variable domain reads EADIYQTPRYLVIGTGKKITLECSQTMGHDKMYWYQQDPGMELHLIHYSYGVNSTEKGDLSSESTVSRIRTEHFPLTLESARPSHTSQYLCASSDTLTGLSEKLFFGSGTQLSVL.

The chain has TRBV5-1 and TRBJ2-5, with 8 nucleotides matching TRBD1. The V gene's germline CDR1 is SGHRS and CDR2 YFSETQ. This CDR3 is built from 14 residues. With 1 base clipped from V and 3 bases from J, the junction kept 2 bases outside the gene matches. CDR3 loop: CASSLQGAKETQYF. The CDR3 coding sequence is TGCGCCAGCAGCTTGCAGGGGGCTAAAGAGACCCAGTACTTC.

The chain has TRBV28 and TRBJ2-7; D might be TRBD2 (6 bases). CDR3 size: 12 residues. Trimming cost V 7 bases and J 5 bases, with 12 bases left between them. Germline assignment: CDR1 MDHEN and CDR2 SYDVKM. CDR3 residues: CASMEGLDEQYF. CDR3 nucleotides: TGTGCCAGCATGGAGGGGCTGGACGAGCAGTACTTC. Filled out from reference TRBV28 and TRBJ2-7, the complete variable domain reads DVKVTQSSRYLVKRTGEKVFLECVQDMDHENMFWYRQDPGLGLRLIYFSYDVKMKEKGDIPEGYSVSREKKERFSLILESASTNQTSMYLCASMEGLDEQYFGPGTRLTVT.

The chain combines TRBV29-1 with TRBJ1-2; D perhaps matches TRBD1 (6 bases). This CDR3 has 13 amino acids. Germline V lookup: CDR1 SQVTM, CDR2 ANQGSEA. V was pared by 5 bases and J by 4 bases, with 14 bases between. CDR3: CSVYRESGYGYTF. The DNA for the CDR3 is TGCAGCGTTTACAGGGAGAGTGGCTATGGCTACACCTTC.

The chain has TRBV2 and TRBJ2-7; D may be TRBD1 (7 bases). Per the germline V gene, CDR1 is SNHLY and CDR2 is FYNNEI. The V gene lost 8 bases and the J gene lost 5 bases, with 16 bases spanning the gap. The length of the CDR3 is 13 residues. CDR3 DNA sequence: TGTGCCAGCGGGCAGGGGGAGGAAAACGAGCAGTACTTC. It is translated as CASGQGEENEQYF.

V is TRBV6-6 and J is TRBJ2-7; D unclear. Germline values: CDR1 MNHNY, CDR2 SVGAGI (reference sequence). Trimming took off 2 bases at V and 6 bases at J, with 14 bases between the two ends. This CDR3 spans 14 amino acids. The CDR3 loop reads CASSYMAATGEQYF. CDR3 nucleotide sequence: TGTGCCAGCAGTTACATGGCCGCCACGGGCGAGCAGTACTTC.

V is TRBV4-1 and J is TRBJ1-5; 7 bases are a match to TRBD1. The V and J ends lost 1 base and 1 base, in that order; junction bases with no gene match: 7. This CDR3 has 17 residues. Germline V gene sequence: CDR1 MGHRA, CDR2 YSYEKL. The DNA for the CDR3 is TGCGCCAGCAGCCAAGGGGGACAGCCAGAAAGCAATCAGCCCCAGCATTTT. This gives the protein CASSQGGQPESNQPQHF.

This clone has only a few counts. V usage is TRBV4-1 and J usage is TRBJ1-1; 8 bases are a match to TRBD1. The CDR3 length is 17 residues. Trimming removed 0 bases from V and 4 bases from J; junction bases left unmatched: 10. Germline V gives CDR1 MGHRA, CDR2 YSYEKL. In DNA, the CDR3 is TGCGCCAGCAGCCAAGATAATGTCGACGGACAGGGCACTGAAGCTTTCTTT. This encodes CASSQDNVDGQGTEAFF.

V and J are TRBV5-1 and TRBJ2-3, with 13 bases fitting TRBD2. Germline V CDR1 and CDR2: SGHRS, YFSETQ. V lost 4 bases to trimming and J lost 4 bases; unmatched junction nucleotides: 15. This CDR3 is built from 19 residues. CDR3 amino acids: CASSPLRPGTSGKADTQYF. DNA of the CDR3: TGCGCCAGCAGCCCACTACGCCCTGGGACTAGCGGGAAAGCAGATACGCAGTATTTT. The complete variable domain, with remaining parts taken from reference TRBV5-1 and TRBJ2-3, reads KAGVTQTPRYLIKTRGQQVTLSCSPISGHRSVSWYQQTPGQGLQFLFEYFSETQRNKGNFPGRFSGRQFSNSRSEMNVSTLELGDSALYLCASSPLRPGTSGKADTQYFGPGTRLTVL.

The genes are TRBV7-8 and TRBJ2-3; 8 nucleotides line up with TRBD2. CDR1 and CDR2 (germline): SGHVS, FQNEAQ. V dropped 3 bases and J dropped 4; count of bases not matched to a gene: 9. CDR3 size: 16 residues. CDR3: CASSFRAGVAADTQYF. The CDR3 DNA sequence: TGTGCCAGCAGCTTCCGAGCGGGAGTGGCGGCAGATACGCAGTATTTT.

The genes are TRBV7-9 and TRBJ2-3; D might be TRBD1 (7 bases). V lost 6 bases and J 5 bases, leaving 18 bases between the germline ends. Germline lookup yields CDR1 SEHNR and CDR2 FQNEAQ (reference sequence). The CDR3 runs to 15 residues. CDR3 region: CASRDPFQGGDTQYF. The CDR3 DNA reads as TGTGCCAGCAGGGACCCCTTTCAGGGGGGAGATACGCAGTATTTT.

J is TRBJ1-1 and V is TRBV6-2 or TRBV6-3; TRBD1 agrees at 9 bases. The V gene end was trimmed by 6 bases and the J gene end by 5 bases; junction bases not matched to a gene: 7. The CDR3 covers 14 residues. The germline gives CDR1 MNHEY, CDR2 SVGEGT. CDR3 in DNA: TGTGCCAGCAGCTGGGACAGGGAAGAGACTGAAGCTTTCTTT. Protein sequence: CASSWDREETEAFF.

J is TRBJ2-6 and V is TRBV7-9, with D possibly being TRBD1 (6 bases). V was trimmed by 0 bases and J by 1 base, leaving 13 bases between them. The germline CDR1 and CDR2 sequences are SEHNR and FQNEAQ (reference sequence). The CDR3 length is 18 residues. CDR3 region: CASSLASGGSSGANVLTF. The CDR3 nucleotides read TGTGCCAGCAGCTTAGCATCTGGGGGCAGTTCTGGGGCCAACGTCCTGACTTTC.